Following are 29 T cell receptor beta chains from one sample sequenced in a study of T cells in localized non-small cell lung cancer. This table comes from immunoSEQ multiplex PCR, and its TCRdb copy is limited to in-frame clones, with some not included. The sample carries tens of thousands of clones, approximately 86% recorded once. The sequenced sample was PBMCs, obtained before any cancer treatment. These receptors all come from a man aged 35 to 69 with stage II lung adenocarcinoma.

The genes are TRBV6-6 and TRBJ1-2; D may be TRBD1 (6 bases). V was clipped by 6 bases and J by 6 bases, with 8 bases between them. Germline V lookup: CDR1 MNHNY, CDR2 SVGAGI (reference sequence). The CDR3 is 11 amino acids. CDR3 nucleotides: TGTGCCAGCAGGAGGGGGGATGGCTACACCTTC. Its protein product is CASRRGDGYTF.

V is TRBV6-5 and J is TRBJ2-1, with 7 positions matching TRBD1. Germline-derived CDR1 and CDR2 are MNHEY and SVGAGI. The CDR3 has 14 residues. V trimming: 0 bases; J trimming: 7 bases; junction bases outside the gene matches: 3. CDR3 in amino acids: CASSYSGTENEQFF. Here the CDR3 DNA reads TGTGCCAGCAGTTACTCGGGGACAGAGAATGAGCAGTTCTTC.

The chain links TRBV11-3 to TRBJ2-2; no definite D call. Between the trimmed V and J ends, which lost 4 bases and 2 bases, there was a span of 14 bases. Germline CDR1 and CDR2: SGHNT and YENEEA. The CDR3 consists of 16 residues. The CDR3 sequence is CASSSDSQGNTGELFF. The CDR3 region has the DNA TGTGCCAGCAGCTCCGACTCTCAAGGAAACACCGGGGAGCTGTTTTTT.

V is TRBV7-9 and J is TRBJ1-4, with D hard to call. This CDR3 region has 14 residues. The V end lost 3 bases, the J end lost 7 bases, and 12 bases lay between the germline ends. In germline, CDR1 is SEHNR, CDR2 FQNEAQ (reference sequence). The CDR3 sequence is CASSLQGRSEKLFF. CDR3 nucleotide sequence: TGTGCCAGCAGCTTGCAAGGGCGTAGTGAAAAACTGTTTTTT.

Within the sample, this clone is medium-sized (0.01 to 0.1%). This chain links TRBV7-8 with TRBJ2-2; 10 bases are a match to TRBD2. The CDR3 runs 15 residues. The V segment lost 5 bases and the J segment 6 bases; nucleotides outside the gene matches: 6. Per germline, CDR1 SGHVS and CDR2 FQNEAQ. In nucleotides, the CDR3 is TGTGCCAGCAGCCCCCTAGCGGGAGTGGCCGGGGAGCTGTTTTTT. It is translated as CASSPLAGVAGELFF. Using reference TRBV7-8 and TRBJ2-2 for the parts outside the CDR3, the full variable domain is GAGVSQSPRYKVAKRGQDVALRCDPISGHVSLFWYQQALGQGPEFLTYFQNEAQLDKSGLPSDRFFAERPEGSVSTLKIQRTQQEDSAVYLCASSPLAGVAGELFFGEGSRLTVL.

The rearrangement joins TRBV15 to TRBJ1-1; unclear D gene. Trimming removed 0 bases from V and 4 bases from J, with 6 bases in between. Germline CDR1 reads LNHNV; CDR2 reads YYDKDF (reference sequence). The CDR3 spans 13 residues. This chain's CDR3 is CATSRESLTEAFF. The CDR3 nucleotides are TGTGCCACCAGCAGAGAGTCCCTCACTGAAGCTTTCTTT.

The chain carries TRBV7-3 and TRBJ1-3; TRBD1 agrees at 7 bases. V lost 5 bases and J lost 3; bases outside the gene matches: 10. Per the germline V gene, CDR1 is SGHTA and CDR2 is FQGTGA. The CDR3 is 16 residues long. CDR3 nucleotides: TGTGCCAGCAGCCCAGGGGGACCCACTCTTGGAAACACCATATATTTT. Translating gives CASSPGGPTLGNTIYF.

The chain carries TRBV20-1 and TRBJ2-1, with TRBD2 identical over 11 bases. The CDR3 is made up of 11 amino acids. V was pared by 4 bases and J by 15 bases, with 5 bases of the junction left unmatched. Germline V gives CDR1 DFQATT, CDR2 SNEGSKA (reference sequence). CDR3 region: CSAKLAGALFF. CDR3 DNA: TGCAGTGCTAAACTAGCGGGGGCCCTGTTCTTC.

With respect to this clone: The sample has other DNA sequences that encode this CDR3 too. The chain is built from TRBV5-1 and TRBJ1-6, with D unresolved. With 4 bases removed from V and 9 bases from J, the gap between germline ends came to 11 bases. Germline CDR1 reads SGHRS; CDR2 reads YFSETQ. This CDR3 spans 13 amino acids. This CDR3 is CASSLGQASPLHF. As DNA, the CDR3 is TGCGCCAGCAGCCTAGGTCAGGCTTCACCCCTCCACTTT.

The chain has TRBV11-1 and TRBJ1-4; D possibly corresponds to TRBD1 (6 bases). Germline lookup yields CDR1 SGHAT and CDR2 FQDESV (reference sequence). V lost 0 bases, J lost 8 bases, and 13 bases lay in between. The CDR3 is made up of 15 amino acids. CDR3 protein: CASSLAYNRVEKLFF. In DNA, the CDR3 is TGTGCCAGCAGCTTAGCGTATAACAGGGTCGAAAAACTGTTTTTT. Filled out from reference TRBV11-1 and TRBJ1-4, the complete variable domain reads EAEVAQSPRYKITEKSQAVAFWCDPISGHATLYWYRQILGQGPELLVQFQDESVVDDSQLPKDRFSAERLKGVDSTLKIQPAELGDSAMYLCASSLAYNRVEKLFFGSGTQLSVL.

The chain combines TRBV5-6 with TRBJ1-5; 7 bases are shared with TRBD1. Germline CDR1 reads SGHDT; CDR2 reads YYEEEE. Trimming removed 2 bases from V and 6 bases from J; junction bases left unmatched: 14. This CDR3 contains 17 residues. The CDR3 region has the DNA TGTGCCAGCAGCTTTCGAACCGGGACAGTGGGCGGTCAGCCCCAGCATTTT. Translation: CASSFRTGTVGGQPQHF.

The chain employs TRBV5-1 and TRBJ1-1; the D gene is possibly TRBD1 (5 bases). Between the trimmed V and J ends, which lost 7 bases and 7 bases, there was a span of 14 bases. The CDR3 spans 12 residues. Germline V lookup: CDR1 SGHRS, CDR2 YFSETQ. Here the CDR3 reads CASGKDRVEAFF. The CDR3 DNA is TGCGCCAGCGGAAAAGACAGAGTTGAAGCTTTCTTT. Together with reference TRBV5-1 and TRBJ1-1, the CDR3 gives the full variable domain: KAGVTQTPRYLIKTRGQQVTLSCSPISGHRSVSWYQQTPGQGLQFLFEYFSETQRNKGNFPGRFSGRQFSNSRSEMNVSTLELGDSALYLCASGKDRVEAFFGQGTRLTVV.

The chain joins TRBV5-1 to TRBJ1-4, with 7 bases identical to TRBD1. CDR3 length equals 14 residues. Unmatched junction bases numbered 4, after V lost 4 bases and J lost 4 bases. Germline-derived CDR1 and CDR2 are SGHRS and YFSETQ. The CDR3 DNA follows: TGCGCCAGCAGCCCCGGGACAGATAATGAAAAACTGTTTTTT. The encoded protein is CASSPGTDNEKLFF.

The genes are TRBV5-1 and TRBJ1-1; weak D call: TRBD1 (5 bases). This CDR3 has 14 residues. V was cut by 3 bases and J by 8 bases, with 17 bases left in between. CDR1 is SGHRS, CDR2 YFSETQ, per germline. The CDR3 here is CASSWTLDGQEAFF. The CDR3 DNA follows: TGCGCCAGCAGCTGGACGTTGGACGGACAAGAAGCTTTCTTT.

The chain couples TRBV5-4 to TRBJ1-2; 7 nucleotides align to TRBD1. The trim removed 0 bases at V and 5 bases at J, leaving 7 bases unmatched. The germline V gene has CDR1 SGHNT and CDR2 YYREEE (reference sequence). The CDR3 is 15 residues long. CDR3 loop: CASSLEGGEAYGYTF. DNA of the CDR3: TGTGCCAGCAGCTTGGAAGGGGGCGAAGCTTATGGCTACACCTTC.

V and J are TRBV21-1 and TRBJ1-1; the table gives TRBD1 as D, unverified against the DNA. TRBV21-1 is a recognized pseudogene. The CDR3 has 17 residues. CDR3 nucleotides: TGTGCCAGCAGCATAACGCAGAGGGGGACAGCCAACACTGAAGCTTTCTTT. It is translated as CASSITQRGTANTEAFF.

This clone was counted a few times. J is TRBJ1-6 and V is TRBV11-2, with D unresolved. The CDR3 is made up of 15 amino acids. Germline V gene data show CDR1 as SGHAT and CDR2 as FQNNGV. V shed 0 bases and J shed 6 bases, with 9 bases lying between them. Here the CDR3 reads CASSLDRMGNSPLHF. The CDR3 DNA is TGTGCCAGCAGCTTAGACAGGATGGGTAATTCACCCCTCCACTTT. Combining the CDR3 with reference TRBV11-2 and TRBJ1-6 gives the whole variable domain EAGVAQSPRYKIIEKRQSVAFWCNPISGHATLYWYQQILGQGPKLLIQFQNNGVVDDSQLPKDRFSAERLKGVDSTLKIQPAKLEDSAVYLCASSLDRMGNSPLHFGNGTRLTVT.

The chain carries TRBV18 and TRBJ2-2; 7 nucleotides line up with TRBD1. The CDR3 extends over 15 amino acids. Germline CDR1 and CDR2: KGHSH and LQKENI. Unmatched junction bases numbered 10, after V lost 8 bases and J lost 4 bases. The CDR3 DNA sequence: TGTGCCAGCGGGCCCGGGACAGCCGTCACCGGGGAGCTGTTTTTT. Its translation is CASGPGTAVTGELFF.

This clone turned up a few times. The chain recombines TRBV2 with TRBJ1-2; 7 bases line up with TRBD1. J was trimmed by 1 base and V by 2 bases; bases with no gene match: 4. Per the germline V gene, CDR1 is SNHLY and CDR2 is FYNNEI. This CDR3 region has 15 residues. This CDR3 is CASSESGTVNYGYTF. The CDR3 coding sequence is TGTGCCAGCAGTGAATCCGGGACAGTTAACTATGGCTACACCTTC.

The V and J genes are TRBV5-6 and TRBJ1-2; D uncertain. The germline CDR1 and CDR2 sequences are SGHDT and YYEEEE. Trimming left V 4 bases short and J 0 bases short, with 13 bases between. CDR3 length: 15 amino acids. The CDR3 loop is CASSPPGPSNYGYTF. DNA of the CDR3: TGTGCCAGCAGCCCCCCGGGCCCCTCTAACTATGGCTACACCTTC. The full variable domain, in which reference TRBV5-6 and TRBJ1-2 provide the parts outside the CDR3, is DAGVTQSPTHLIKTRGQQVTLRCSPKSGHDTVSWYQQALGQGPQFIFQYYEEEERQRGNFPDRFSGHQFPNYSSELNVNALLLGDSALYLCASSPPGPSNYGYTFGSGTRLTVV.

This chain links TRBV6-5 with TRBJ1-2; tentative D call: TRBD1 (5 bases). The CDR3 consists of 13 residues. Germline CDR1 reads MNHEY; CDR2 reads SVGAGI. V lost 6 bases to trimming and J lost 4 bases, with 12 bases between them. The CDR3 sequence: CASSLQESYGYTF. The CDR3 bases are TGTGCCAGCAGCTTACAGGAAAGCTATGGCTACACCTTC.

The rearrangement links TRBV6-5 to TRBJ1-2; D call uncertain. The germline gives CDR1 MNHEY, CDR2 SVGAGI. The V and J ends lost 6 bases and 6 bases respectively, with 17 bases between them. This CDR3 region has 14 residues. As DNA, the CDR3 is TGTGCCAGCAGCCCAATGGACCCAGGAGATGGCTACACCTTC. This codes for CASSPMDPGDGYTF.

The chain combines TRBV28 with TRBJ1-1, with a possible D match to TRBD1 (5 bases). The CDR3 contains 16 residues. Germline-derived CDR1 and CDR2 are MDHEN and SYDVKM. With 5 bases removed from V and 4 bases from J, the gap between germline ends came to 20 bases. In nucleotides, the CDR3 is TGTGCCAGCAGTACGATGACTACAGGTAACGGCACTGAAGCTTTCTTT. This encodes CASSTMTTGNGTEAFF.

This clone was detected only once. The CDR3 here is CASSLLNRDKSGYTF. The CDR3 bases are TGCGCCAGCAGCCTCCTCAACCGGGACAAAAGTGGCTACACCTTC. The chain recombines TRBV5-1 with TRBJ1-2, with TRBD1 as a possible D gene (6 bases). CDR3 size: 15 residues. Trimming left V 4 bases short and J 7 bases short, with 20 bases between. Per germline, CDR1 SGHRS and CDR2 YFSETQ.

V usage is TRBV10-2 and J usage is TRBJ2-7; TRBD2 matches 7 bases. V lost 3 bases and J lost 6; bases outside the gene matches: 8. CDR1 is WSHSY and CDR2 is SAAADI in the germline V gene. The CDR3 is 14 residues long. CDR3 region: CASSDLGGKSEQYF. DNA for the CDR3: TGCGCCAGCAGTGATCTCGGGGGGAAGAGCGAGCAGTACTTC.

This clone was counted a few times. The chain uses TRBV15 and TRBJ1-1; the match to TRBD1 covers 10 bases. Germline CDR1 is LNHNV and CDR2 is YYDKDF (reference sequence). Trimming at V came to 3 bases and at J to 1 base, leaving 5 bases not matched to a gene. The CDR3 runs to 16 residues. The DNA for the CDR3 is TGTGCCACCAGCAGCCCAAGGGACAGGGGGAACACTGAAGCTTTCTTT. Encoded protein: CATSSPRDRGNTEAFF.

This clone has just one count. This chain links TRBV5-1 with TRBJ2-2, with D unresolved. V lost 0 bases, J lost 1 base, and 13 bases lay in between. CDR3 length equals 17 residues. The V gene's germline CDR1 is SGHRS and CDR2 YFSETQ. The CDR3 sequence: CASSLEADWGNTGELFF. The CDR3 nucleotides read TGCGCCAGCAGCTTGGAGGCAGACTGGGGGAACACCGGGGAGCTGTTTTTT. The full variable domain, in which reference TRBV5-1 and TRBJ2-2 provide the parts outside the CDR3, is KAGVTQTPRYLIKTRGQQVTLSCSPISGHRSVSWYQQTPGQGLQFLFEYFSETQRNKGNFPGRFSGRQFSNSRSEMNVSTLELGDSALYLCASSLEADWGNTGELFFGEGSRLTVL.

The CDR3 nucleotides are TGTGCCAGCAGTCTGGAAATCCCCCAGGGGAGTTATTCACCCCTCCACTTT. Translation: CASSLEIPQGSYSPLHF. The chain carries TRBV7-8 and TRBJ1-6; possibly TRBD1 for D (6 bases). The V and J ends lost 6 bases and 8 bases respectively, with 23 bases between them. This CDR3 has 17 amino acids. Germline CDR1 is SGHVS and CDR2 is FQNEAQ. The whole variable domain, filled in from reference TRBV7-8 and TRBJ1-6, reads GAGVSQSPRYKVAKRGQDVALRCDPISGHVSLFWYQQALGQGPEFLTYFQNEAQLDKSGLPSDRFFAERPEGSVSTLKIQRTQQEDSAVYLCASSLEIPQGSYSPLHFGNGTRLTVT.

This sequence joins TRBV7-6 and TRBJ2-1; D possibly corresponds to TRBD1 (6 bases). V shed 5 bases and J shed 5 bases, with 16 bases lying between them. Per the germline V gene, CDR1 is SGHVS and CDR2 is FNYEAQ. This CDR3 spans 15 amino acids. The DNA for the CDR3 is TGTGCCAGCAGCGCTTACAGGGTCGGCGACAATGAGCAGTTCTTC. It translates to CASSAYRVGDNEQFF.